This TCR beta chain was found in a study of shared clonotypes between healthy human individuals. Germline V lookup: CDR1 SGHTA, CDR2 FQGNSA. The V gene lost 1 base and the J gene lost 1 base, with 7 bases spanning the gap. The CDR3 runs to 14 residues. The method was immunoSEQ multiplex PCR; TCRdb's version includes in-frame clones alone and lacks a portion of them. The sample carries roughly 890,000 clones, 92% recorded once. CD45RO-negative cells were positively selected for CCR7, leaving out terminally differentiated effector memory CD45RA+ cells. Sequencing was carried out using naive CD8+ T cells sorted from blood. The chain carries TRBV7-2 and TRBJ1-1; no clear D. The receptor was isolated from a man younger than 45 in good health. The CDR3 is CASSLDHGNTEAFF. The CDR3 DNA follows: TGTGCCAGCAGCTTAGATCACGGGAACACTGAAGCTTTCTTT.